The 3 T cell receptor beta chains listed next were all sequenced from one sample in a study of blood T cells in healthy people across ages. The use of a sample-barcoded 5' primer and a J-beta primer mix characterized a second PCR of 7 to 11 cycles. From the 5' RACE reads, TCRdb called clonotypes with MiXCR, one entry per CDR3 protein. Here the sample spans over a million distinct CDR3 sequences, roughly 64% being singletons. Sequencing was carried out using blood. Receptor source: a man between 18 and 29 years old in good health.

The chain is built from TRBV20-1 and TRBJ2-3; 11 bases fit TRBD2. This CDR3 contains 16 residues. Trimming at V came to 4 bases and at J to 9 bases, leaving 15 bases not matched to a gene. The germline V gene has CDR1 DFQATT and CDR2 SNEGSKA (reference sequence). CDR3 residues: CSANLLTSGASGTQYF. CDR3 sequence (DNA): TGCAGTGCTAACCTCCTGACTAGCGGGGCGTCAGGAACGCAGTATTTT.

The chain links TRBV5-1 to TRBJ1-1; no clear D. Germline-derived CDR1 and CDR2 are SGHRS and YFSETQ. The CDR3 contains 15 residues. Trimming stripped 4 bases from V and 3 bases from J, with 16 bases between. The CDR3: CASSPQPRRDTEAFF. The CDR3 DNA reads TGCGCCAGCAGCCCTCAACCTCGAAGGGACACTGAAGCTTTCTTT. Supplemented by reference TRBV5-1 and TRBJ1-1, the full variable domain reads KAGVTQTPRYLIKTRGQQVTLSCSPISGHRSVSWYQQTPGQGLQFLFEYFSETQRNKGNFPGRFSGRQFSNSRSEMNVSTLELGDSALYLCASSPQPRRDTEAFFGQGTRLTVV.

The chain links TRBV5-1 to TRBJ2-7; unclear D gene. The CDR3 is 13 amino acids. V was trimmed by 0 bases and J by 5 bases, leaving 9 bases between them. Germline V lookup: CDR1 SGHRS, CDR2 YFSETQ. DNA for the CDR3: TGCGCCAGCAGCTTGGCCCGGGCGGACGAGCAGTACTTC. It is translated as CASSLARADEQYF.